One T cell receptor beta chain is described in this entry. Using immunoSEQ multiplex PCR, the repertoire was profiled, and TCRdb retains in-frame clones only, with some absent. The sample includes roughly 9,700 clones, around 90% seen only once; the top ten take 32%. The data stem from a study of blood T cell dynamics during melanoma immunotherapy. Overall study context: Standard first-line treatment here was pembrolizumab or nivolumab plus ipilimumab in metastatic melanoma.

The V and J ends lost 3 bases and 2 bases respectively, with 13 bases between them. CDR3 length: 15 amino acids. Germline V CDR1 and CDR2: SGHRS, YFSETQ. Sample time point: pre-treatment baseline. Sampling occurred pretreatment (T0) and at week 3 (W3), after cycle one of checkpoint blockade. The sample here was blood, taken from a patient treated with checkpoint blockade. This chain links TRBV5-1 with TRBJ2-3; D uncertain. The receptor was derived from a human donor with melanoma. The DNA of the CDR3 is TGCGCCAGCAGCTCGGCCGAGTGGGACACAGATACGCAGTATTTT. It is translated as CASSSAEWDTDTQYF. The full variable domain, rest sourced from reference TRBV5-1 and TRBJ2-3, is KAGVTQTPRYLIKTRGQQVTLSCSPISGHRSVSWYQQTPGQGLQFLFEYFSETQRNKGNFPGRFSGRQFSNSRSEMNVSTLELGDSALYLCASSSAEWDTDTQYFGPGTRLTVL.